This TCR beta chain was captured in a study of T cells in Graves' hyperthyroidism and ophthalmopathy. Unmatched junction bases numbered 8, after V lost 1 base and J lost 5 bases. This CDR3 spans 16 amino acids. Germline CDR1 reads LGHNA; CDR2 reads YNFKEQ. General study points: Patients with ophthalmopathy were separated from those with stable hyperthyroidism by a 13 V-J model. Ophthalmopathy, as predicted by the model, came a median around 6.7 months after the prediction. The majority of expanded thyroid clonotypes above 0.001 also appeared in blood.

Points on this clonotype: Its antigen is not identified.

RNA transcripts served as the template for amplifying TCR beta CDR3 regions. TCR CDR3 underwent first-round RT-PCR with the HTBI primer set. TCRdb reprocessed the multiplex PCR reads via MiXCR and lists one record per CDR3 protein. Of around 280,000 distinct CDR3 sequences in the sample, 12% to 15% were seen once. The chain carries TRBV4-2 and TRBJ2-5, with 9 bases fitting TRBD2. The sample taken for sequencing was blood. This receptor was obtained from a woman in her thirties or forties with Graves' hyperthyroidism. DNA for the CDR3: TGTGCCAGCAGCCAAGGTGGAGCGGGAGGATGGGAGACCCAGTACTTC. This translates into CASSQGGAGGWETQYF.